This entry lists 11 T cell receptor beta chains sequenced from one sample in a study of human T cells and chemical hapten exposure. Time point described: patch test 2, 6 weeks after DPC sensitization. Treatment: therapeutic diphenylcyclopropenone sensitization with weekly scalp DPC. From the RACE reads, TCRdb called clonotypes with MiXCR, one entry per CDR3 protein. The sample contains about 380,000 distinct CDR3 sequences, over 6% of which appear only once. The sample consisted of whole blood, taken in connection with sensitization to the hapten diphenylcyclopropenone (DPC). The receptors stem from a young woman with alopecia areata. Some clones in this sample may be carry-over from other donors' samples.

This clonotype was observed a handful of times. The chain recombines TRBV28 with TRBJ2-1; 8 bases fit TRBD1. Unmatched junction bases numbered 4, after V lost 3 bases and J lost 0 bases. Germline V gene data show CDR1 as MDHEN and CDR2 as SYDVKM. This CDR3 has 16 residues. The CDR3 region has the DNA TGTGCCAGCAGTTTTTCCGGACAGGGCTCCTACAATGAGCAGTTCTTC. Translation gives CASSFSGQGSYNEQFF. Full variable domain (remainder filled in from reference TRBV28 and TRBJ2-1): DVKVTQSSRYLVKRTGEKVFLECVQDMDHENMFWYRQDPGLGLRLIYFSYDVKMKEKGDIPEGYSVSREKKERFSLILESASTNQTSMYLCASSFSGQGSYNEQFFGPGTRLTVL.

This clonotype was seen at least ten times. The genes are TRBV16 and TRBJ1-6; 10 nucleotides match TRBD1. V dropped 4 bases and J dropped 10; count of bases not matched to a gene: 10. The germline V gene encodes CDR1 KGHSY and CDR2 FQNENV. This CDR3 has 16 residues. CDR3 nucleotides: TGTGCCAGCAGCCTTCGACAGGGGGCAGCAGGATCACCCCTCCACTTT. Its protein product is CASSLRQGAAGSPLHF.

This clonotype occurred a few times. The rearrangement uses TRBV20-1 and TRBJ1-4; maybe TRBD1 (5 bases). Germline loops: CDR1 DFQATT, CDR2 SNEGSKA (reference sequence). The CDR3 sequence is 17 residues long. The V end was cut by 5 bases, the J end by 4 bases, with 23 bases between. The CDR3 region has the DNA TGCAGTGCTCCCCCCCCCAGGACAAGCAGCCTTAATGAAAAACTGTTTTTT. The encoded protein is CSAPPPRTSSLNEKLFF.

The chain uses TRBV29-1 and TRBJ1-2; D is ambiguous. Germline assignment: CDR1 SQVTM and CDR2 ANQGSEA. CDR3 length: 11 amino acids. Trimming took off 1 base at V and 2 bases at J, with 2 bases between the two ends. CDR3 nucleotide sequence: TGCAGCGTTGAAGTCAACTATGGCTACACCTTC. This sequence encodes CSVEVNYGYTF.

This clonotype came up many times. This chain links TRBV7-2 with TRBJ1-5; TRBD1 matches at 8 bases. This CDR3 spans 14 amino acids. J gave up 6 bases and V 5 bases, and 6 bases lay outside the gene matches. Germline CDR1 SGHTA, CDR2 FQGNSA. CDR3 residues: CASSQGQGVQPQHF. The CDR3 DNA sequence: TGTGCCAGCAGCCAAGGACAGGGAGTTCAGCCCCAGCATTTT. Combining the CDR3 with reference TRBV7-2 and TRBJ1-5 gives the whole variable domain GAGVSQSPSNKVTEKGKDVELRCDPISGHTALYWYRQSLGQGLEFLIYFQGNSAPDKSGLPSDRFSAERTGGSVSTLTIQRTQQEDSAVYLCASSQGQGVQPQHFGDGTRLSIL.

This clonotype came up many times. This CDR3 reads CSARQGLGNAEQYF. The CDR3 DNA reads as TGCAGTGCTCGACAGGGATTGGGGAACGCCGAGCAGTACTTC. The rearrangement links TRBV20-1 to TRBJ2-7; 7 bases are a match to TRBD1. Per the germline V gene, CDR1 is DFQATT and CDR2 is SNEGSKA (reference sequence). V was clipped by 5 bases and J by 6 bases; unmatched bases: 13. The CDR3 runs 14 residues.

V usage is TRBV9 and J usage is TRBJ2-7, with TRBD1 matching 7 bases. The CDR3 has 14 amino acids. V shed 2 bases, J shed 2 bases, and the junction held 4 bases outside the gene matches. Germline V lookup: CDR1 SGDLS, CDR2 YYNGEE. The CDR3 loop reads CASSVRDSAYEQYF. In DNA, the CDR3 is TGTGCCAGCAGCGTCCGGGACAGCGCCTACGAGCAGTACTTC.

This clonotype was detected many times. The CDR3 region is CASSGGRLNYGYTF. DNA for the CDR3: TGTGCCAGTTCAGGGGGGAGACTTAACTATGGCTACACCTTC. The V gene is TRBV28, the J gene TRBJ1-2; TRBD1 matches at 7 bases. The germline V gene encodes CDR1 MDHEN and CDR2 SYDVKM. This CDR3 is built from 14 residues. V lost 9 bases, J lost 1 base, and 8 bases stayed unmatched.

There are a few counts of this clonotype. This chain joins TRBV4-3 and TRBJ2-7, with D maybe TRBD1 (5 bases). The CDR3 sequence is 14 residues long. Germline V gene data show CDR1 as LGHNA and CDR2 as YSLEER. Trimming shortened V by 0 bases and J by 6 bases, and 12 bases separated the two germline ends. CDR3 nucleotides: TGCGCCAGCAGCCAAGACCAGGGCAGAGGCGAGCAGTACTTC. Translating gives CASSQDQGRGEQYF.

The chain carries TRBV7-2 and TRBJ2-7; D may be TRBD2 (5 bases). V dropped 1 base and J dropped 3 bases, with 13 bases sitting between them. Germline V gene sequence: CDR1 SGHTA, CDR2 FQGNSA. The CDR3 totals 15 residues. CDR3 DNA sequence: TGTGCCAGCAGCTTAGGGGGTTCCGGGGTCTACGAGCAGTACTTC. Its protein product is CASSLGGSGVYEQYF. The full variable domain, completed using reference TRBV7-2 and TRBJ2-7, is GAGVSQSPSNKVTEKGKDVELRCDPISGHTALYWYRQSLGQGLEFLIYFQGNSAPDKSGLPSDRFSAERTGGSVSTLTIQRTQQEDSAVYLCASSLGGSGVYEQYFGPGTRLTVT.

This clonotype was seen many times. The chain joins TRBV7-8 to TRBJ1-1; D is uncertain. The CDR3 loop spans 13 amino acids. Per the germline V gene, CDR1 is SGHVS and CDR2 is FQNEAQ. Trimming removed 4 bases from V and 1 base from J, with 7 bases in between. This chain's CDR3 is CASSSTENTEAFF. The CDR3 DNA reads TGTGCCAGCAGCTCCACAGAGAACACTGAAGCTTTCTTT.